The TCR beta chain under discussion was sequenced for a study of blood T cell repertoires in COVID-19 (dated by TCRdb to 2020 to 2021). Some background on the complete study: ImmuneRACE Cohort 3 recovered participants were defined by two consecutive negative NP/OP PCR tests, healthcare professional clearance, or symptom resolution. The material from the prospective study consisted of cDNA or gDNA derived from T cells, B-cell-depleted T cells, or PBMCs. Samples were obtained from the ongoing ImmuneRACE study (first 160 participants) and from about 1,300 subjects provided by 6 global collaborators. Where available, HLA class I and class II types were obtained from metadata supplied by the sample provider rather than from assay-based typing. Deeply sampled blood TCRbeta repertoires from subjects exposed to, actively infected with, or recovered from COVID-19 were included in the dataset. Nearly every sample came with metadata listing a de-identified subject ID, COVID-19 status, age in years and sex. Collaborator samples came from the United States, Italy and Spain and covered acute and convalescent phases of COVID-19. The repertoires were released in a freely available public database meant as a resource for research on the immune response to SARS-CoV-2.

In the prospective study, participants were about 18 to 90 years old, resided in about two dozen geographic areas of the United States, and were enrolled through a virtual design. In the prospective study, cohorts were assigned on the basis of participant-reported clinical history obtained from a screening survey and a study questionnaire. In the prospective study, whole blood, serum and a nasopharyngeal or oropharyngeal swab were collected from each participant by mobile phlebotomists. Prospective study participants could optionally give additional blood draws and questionnaires over a roughly 2-month period. Prospective study blood samples were shipped either frozen or at room temperature before DNA extraction. Worth noting for this clone: Its binding antigen is unknown. No much larger clonotype is one base removed from it; base qualities were not supplied.

The immunoSEQ Assay, a bias-controlled multiplex PCR, was used to amplify TCRbeta CDR3 regions from genomic DNA. On the authors' methods: Nucleated cell counts per sample were estimated from amplification of reference gene primers within the assay. To quantify the absolute abundance of each unique TCRbeta CDR3 rearrangement, sequence reads were collapsed and filtered. Productive Simpson clonality was computed per sample as the square root of Simpson's diversity index over productive rearrangements. Sourced from immuneACCESS, this table was stored by TCRdb with only in-frame sequences that have V and J called. A share of the clones is absent; for the studies checked, an unresolved V gene accounts for under half, and the remainder has no known explanation. That table furnishes V, J and clone size, whereas the DNA furnished D and trimming. Here the sample has approximately 170,000 clones; roughly 78% occur a single time. Around a fifth of the sample rests with the top ten.

What the study reported, not specific to this receptor: How much clinical and demographic metadata was included differed by source and by participant, and the metadata was provided uncurated.

Sequenced material: PBMCs or T cells enriched from blood (not recorded which). The source is a woman aged 65 to 85 in a cohort exposed to, infected with or recovered from COVID-19 (not recorded which).

DNA sequence: TGCGCCAGCAGCTTGCTAGCGGGAGGAGCGGACGAGCAGTACTTC. Protein translation: CASSLLAGGADEQYF. This sequence uses TRBV5-1 and TRBJ2-7; 11 bases in between match TRBD2. Inclusive of the bounding cysteine and phenylalanine, the CDR3 is 15 residues long. Left in the record is the CDR3 DNA by itself, 45 bases read in frame from the first base. V loses 1 base at its end and J loses 5 bases; junction bases beyond the gene matches: 5. The germline V gene supplies CDR1 SGHRS and CDR2 YFSETQ.